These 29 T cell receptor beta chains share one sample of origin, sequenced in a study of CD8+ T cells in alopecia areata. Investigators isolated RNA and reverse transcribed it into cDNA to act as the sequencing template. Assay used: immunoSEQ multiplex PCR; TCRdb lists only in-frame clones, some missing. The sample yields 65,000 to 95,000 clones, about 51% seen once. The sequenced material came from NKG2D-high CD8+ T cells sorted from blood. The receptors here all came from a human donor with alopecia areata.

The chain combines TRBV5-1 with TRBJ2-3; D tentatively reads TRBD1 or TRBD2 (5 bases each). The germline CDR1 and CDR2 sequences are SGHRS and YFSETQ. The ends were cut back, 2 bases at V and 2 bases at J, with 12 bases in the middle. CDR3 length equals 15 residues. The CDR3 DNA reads TGCGCCAGCAGCTTCCGGGACCCAGACACAGATACGCAGTATTTT. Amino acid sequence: CASSFRDPDTDTQYF.

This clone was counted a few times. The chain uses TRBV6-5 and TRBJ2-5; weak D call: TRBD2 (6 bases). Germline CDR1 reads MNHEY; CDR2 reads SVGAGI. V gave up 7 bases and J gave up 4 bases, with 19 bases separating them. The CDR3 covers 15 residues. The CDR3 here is CASKAAQGGGETQYF. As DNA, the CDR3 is TGTGCCAGCAAAGCGGCCCAGGGAGGAGGAGAGACCCAGTACTTC.

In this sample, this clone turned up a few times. As DNA, the CDR3 is TGCAGCGTTTATGGGGTGACTAGCGGCACAGATACGCAGTATTTT. Translated, it gives CSVYGVTSGTDTQYF. The chain links TRBV29-1 to TRBJ2-3, with TRBD2 matching 8 bases. The trim removed 5 bases at V and 1 base at J, leaving 8 bases unmatched. CDR3 length: 15 residues. From germline, CDR1 is SQVTM and CDR2 ANQGSEA.

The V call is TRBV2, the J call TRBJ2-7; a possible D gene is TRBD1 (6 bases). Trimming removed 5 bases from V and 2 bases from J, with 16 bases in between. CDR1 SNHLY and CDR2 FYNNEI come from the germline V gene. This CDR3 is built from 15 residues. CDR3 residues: CASSSDRRHPYEQYF. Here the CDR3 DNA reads TGTGCCAGCAGTTCGGACAGAAGGCATCCCTACGAGCAGTACTTC.

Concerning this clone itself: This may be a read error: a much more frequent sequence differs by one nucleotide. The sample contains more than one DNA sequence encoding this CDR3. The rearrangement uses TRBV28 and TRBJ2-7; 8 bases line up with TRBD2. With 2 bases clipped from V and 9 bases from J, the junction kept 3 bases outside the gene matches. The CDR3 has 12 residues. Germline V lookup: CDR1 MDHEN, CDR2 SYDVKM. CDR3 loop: CASSLPRGGQYF. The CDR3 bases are TGTGCCAGCAGTTTACCTCGGGGGGGGCAGTACTTC.

The CDR3 DNA sequence: TGTGCCAGCACCACGGGCGGGGAGCTGTTTTTT. This encodes CASTTGGELFF. This sequence joins TRBV2 and TRBJ2-2; D remains ambiguous. The CDR3 totals 11 residues. V dropped 7 bases and J dropped 7 bases, with 7 bases sitting between them. The V gene's germline CDR1 is SNHLY and CDR2 FYNNEI.

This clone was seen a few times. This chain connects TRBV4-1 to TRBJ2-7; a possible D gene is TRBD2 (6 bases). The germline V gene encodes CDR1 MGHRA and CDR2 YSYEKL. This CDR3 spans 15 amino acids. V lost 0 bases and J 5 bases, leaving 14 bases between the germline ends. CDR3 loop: CASSQDRAPGDEQYF. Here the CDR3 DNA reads TGCGCCAGCAGCCAAGATCGCGCCCCGGGGGACGAGCAGTACTTC.

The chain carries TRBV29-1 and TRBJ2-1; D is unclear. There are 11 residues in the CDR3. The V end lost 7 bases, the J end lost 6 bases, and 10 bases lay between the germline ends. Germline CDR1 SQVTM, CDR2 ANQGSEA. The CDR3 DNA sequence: TGCAGCGGGATCATGGGCAATGAGCAGTTCTTC. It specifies CSGIMGNEQFF.

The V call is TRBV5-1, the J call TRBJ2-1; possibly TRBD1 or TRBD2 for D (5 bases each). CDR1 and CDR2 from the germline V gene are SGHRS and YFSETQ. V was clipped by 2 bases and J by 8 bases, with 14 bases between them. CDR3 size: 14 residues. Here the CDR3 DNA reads TGCGCCAGCAGCTTCCGGGACGGGTTGGATGAGCAGTTCTTC. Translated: CASSFRDGLDEQFF.

The CDR3 DNA is TGCAGCGTTGGACTCACTGAAGCTTTCTTT. Protein: CSVGLTEAFF. J is TRBJ1-1 and V is TRBV29-1; no firm D call. The V and J ends lost 4 bases and 4 bases respectively, with 4 bases between them. Germline values: CDR1 SQVTM, CDR2 ANQGSEA. CDR3 length equals 10 residues.

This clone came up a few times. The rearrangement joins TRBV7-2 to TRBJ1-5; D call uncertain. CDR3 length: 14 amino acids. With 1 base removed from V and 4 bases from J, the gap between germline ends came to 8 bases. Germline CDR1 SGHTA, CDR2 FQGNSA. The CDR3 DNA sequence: TGTGCCAGCAGCTTAGGCAGCCATAATCAGCCCCAGCATTTT. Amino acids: CASSLGSHNQPQHF.

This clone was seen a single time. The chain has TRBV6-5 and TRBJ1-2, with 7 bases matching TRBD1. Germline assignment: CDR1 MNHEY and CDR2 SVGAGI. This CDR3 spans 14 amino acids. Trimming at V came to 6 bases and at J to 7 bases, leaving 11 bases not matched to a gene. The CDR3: CASSGTASRGGYTF. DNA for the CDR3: TGTGCCAGCAGCGGGACAGCCTCAAGGGGTGGCTACACCTTC.

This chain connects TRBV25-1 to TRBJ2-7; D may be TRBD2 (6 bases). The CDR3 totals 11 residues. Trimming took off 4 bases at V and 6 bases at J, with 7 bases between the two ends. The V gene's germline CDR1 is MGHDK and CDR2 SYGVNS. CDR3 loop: CASSVGGEQYF. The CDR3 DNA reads TGTGCCAGCAGTGTGGGGGGCGAGCAGTACTTC.

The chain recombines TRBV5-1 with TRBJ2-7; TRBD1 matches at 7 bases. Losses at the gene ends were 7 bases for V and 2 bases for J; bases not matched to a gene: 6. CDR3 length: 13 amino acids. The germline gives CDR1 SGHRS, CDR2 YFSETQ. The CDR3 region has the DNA TGCGCCAGCGGAGGACAGGCAACCTACGAGCAGTACTTC. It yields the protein CASGGQATYEQYF. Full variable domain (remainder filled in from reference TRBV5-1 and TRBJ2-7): KAGVTQTPRYLIKTRGQQVTLSCSPISGHRSVSWYQQTPGQGLQFLFEYFSETQRNKGNFPGRFSGRQFSNSRSEMNVSTLELGDSALYLCASGGQATYEQYFGPGTRLTVT.

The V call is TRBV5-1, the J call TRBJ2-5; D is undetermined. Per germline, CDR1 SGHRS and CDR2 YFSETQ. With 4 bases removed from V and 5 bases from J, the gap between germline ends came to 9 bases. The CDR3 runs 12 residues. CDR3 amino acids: CASSLMGETQYF. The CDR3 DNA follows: TGCGCCAGCAGCCTAATGGGGGAGACCCAGTACTTC.

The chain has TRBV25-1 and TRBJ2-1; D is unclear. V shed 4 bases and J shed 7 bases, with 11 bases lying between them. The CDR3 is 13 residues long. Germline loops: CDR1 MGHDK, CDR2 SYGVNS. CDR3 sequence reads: CASSAGLWNEQFF. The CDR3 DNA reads TGTGCCAGCAGTGCGGGCCTCTGGAATGAGCAGTTCTTC.

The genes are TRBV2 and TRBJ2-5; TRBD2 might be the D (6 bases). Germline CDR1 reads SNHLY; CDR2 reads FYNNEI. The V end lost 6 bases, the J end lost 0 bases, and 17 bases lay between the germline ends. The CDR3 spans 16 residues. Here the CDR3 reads CASSAVEGRYQETQYF. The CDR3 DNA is TGTGCCAGCAGCGCGGTGGAGGGGAGGTACCAAGAGACCCAGTACTTC.

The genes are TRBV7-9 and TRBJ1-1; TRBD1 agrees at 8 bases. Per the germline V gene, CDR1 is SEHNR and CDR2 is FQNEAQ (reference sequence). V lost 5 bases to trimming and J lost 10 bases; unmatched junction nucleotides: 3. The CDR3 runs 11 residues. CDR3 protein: CASSRDRPAFF. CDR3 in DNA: TGTGCCAGCAGCCGGGACAGGCCAGCTTTCTTT.

CDR3 coding DNA: TGTGCCAGCAGGCTACAGGGTGAAGCTTTCTTT. The encoded protein is CASRLQGEAFF. J is TRBJ1-1 and V is TRBV2; TRBD1 is a possible D gene (6 bases). Germline CDR1 reads SNHLY; CDR2 reads FYNNEI. This CDR3 is 11 amino acids long. Between the trimmed V and J ends, which lost 6 bases and 7 bases, there was a span of 9 bases.

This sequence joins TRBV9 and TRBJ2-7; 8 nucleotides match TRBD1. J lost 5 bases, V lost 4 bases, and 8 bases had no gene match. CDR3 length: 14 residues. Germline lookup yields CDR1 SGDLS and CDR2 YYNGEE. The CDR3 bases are TGTGCCAGCAGCCGTACAGGGGGGCTAAACGAGCAGTACTTC. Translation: CASSRTGGLNEQYF.

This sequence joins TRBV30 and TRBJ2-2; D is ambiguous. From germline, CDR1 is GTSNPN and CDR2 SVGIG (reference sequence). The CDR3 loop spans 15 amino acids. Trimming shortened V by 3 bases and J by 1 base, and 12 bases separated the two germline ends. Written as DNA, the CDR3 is TGTGCCTGGAGCCCTGCGTCAGGGAACACCGGGGAGCTGTTTTTT. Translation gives CAWSPASGNTGELFF. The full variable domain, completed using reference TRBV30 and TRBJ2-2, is SQTIHQWPATLVQPVGSPLSLECTVEGTSNPNLYWYRQAAGRGLQLLFYSVGIGQISSEVPQNLSASRPQDRQFILSSKKLLLSDSGFYLCAWSPASGNTGELFFGEGSRLTVL.

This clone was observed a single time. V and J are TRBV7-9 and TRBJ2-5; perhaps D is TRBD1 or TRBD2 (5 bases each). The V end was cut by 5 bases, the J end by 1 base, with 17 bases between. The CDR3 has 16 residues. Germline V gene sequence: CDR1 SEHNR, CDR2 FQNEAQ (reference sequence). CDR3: CASSQTRRDRQETQYF. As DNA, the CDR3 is TGTGCCAGCAGCCAAACGAGACGGGACCGCCAAGAGACCCAGTACTTC.

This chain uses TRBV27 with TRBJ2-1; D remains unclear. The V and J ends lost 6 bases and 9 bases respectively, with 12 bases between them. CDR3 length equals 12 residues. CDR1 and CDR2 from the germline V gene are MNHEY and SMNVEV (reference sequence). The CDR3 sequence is CASSPRGAEQFF. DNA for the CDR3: TGTGCCAGCAGCCCGCGCGGAGCTGAGCAGTTCTTC.

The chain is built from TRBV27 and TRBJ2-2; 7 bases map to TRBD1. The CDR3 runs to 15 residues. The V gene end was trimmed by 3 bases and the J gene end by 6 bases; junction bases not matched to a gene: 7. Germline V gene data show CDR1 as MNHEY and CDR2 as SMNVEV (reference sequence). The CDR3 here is CASSFRGGIAGELFF. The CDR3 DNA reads TGTGCCAGCAGTTTCAGAGGGGGCATCGCCGGGGAGCTGTTTTTT.

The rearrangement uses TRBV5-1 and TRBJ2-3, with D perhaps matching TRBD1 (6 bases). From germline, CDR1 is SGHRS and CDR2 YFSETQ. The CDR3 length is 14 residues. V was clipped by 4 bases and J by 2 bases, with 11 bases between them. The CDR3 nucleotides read TGCGCCAGCAGCCACCGGGACAACACAGATACGCAGTATTTT. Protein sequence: CASSHRDNTDTQYF.

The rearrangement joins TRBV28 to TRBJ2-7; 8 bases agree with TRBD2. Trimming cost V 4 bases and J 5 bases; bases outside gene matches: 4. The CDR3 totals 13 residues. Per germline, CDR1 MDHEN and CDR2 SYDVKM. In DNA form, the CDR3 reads TGTGCCAGCAGTTGGCGGGGGGACAACGAGCAGTACTTC. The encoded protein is CASSWRGDNEQYF.

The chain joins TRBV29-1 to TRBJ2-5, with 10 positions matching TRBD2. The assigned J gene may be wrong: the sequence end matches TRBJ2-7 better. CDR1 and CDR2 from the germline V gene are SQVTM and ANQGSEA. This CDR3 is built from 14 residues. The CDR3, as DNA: TGCAGCGTTGAAACTAGCGGGGTCTCCTACGAGCAGTACTTC. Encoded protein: CSVETSGVSYEQYF.

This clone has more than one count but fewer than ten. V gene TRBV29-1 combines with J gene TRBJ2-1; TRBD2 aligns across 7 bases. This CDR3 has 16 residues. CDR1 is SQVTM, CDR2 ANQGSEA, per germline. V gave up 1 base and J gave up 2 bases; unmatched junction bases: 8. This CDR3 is CSVEVGKRGPYNEQFF. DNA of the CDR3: TGCAGCGTTGAAGTCGGTAAGCGGGGTCCCTACAATGAGCAGTTCTTC.

In nucleotides, the CDR3 is TGCGCCAGCAGCCAAGTTCTCAGTTTCGGAGAGACCCAGTACTTC. Translating it yields CASSQVLSFGETQYF. The V gene is TRBV4-1, the J gene TRBJ2-5; D gene unclear. Looked up from germline, CDR1 is MGHRA and CDR2 is YSYEKL. The CDR3 totals 15 residues. The V end lost 1 base, the J end lost 4 bases, and 13 bases lay between the germline ends.